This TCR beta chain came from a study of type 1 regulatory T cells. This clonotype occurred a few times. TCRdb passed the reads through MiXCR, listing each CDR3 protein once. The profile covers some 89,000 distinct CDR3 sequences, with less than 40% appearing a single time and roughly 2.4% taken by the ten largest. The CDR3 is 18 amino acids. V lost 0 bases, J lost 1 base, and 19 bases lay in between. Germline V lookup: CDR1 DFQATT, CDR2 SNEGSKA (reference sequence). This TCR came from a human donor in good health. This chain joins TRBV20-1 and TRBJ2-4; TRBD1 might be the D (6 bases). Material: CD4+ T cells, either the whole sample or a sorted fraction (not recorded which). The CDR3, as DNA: TGCAGTGCTAGAGATCCGATGGTGGCAGACAGGGCCAAAAACATTCAGTACTTC. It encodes CSARDPMVADRAKNIQYF.